This is a list of T cell receptor beta chains from one sample in a study of shared clonotypes between healthy human individuals. Clones were read by immunoSEQ multiplex PCR, and TCRdb kept only the in-frame ones, dropping some. Of approximately 1.9 million clones listed, roughly 93% were seen once; the top ten hold about 1.6%. The sequencing input was naive CD8+ T cells from PBMCs. These receptors all come from a man aged 18-30 years in good health. Some clones in this sample may be carry-over from other donors' samples. Both conserved end residues are part of each CDR3. Fields, in order: D gene, clone size, V gene, J gene, CDR3 protein, CDR3 DNA. The D gene is left open where the match is weak. Clone size, where shown, is once, few, many, or a class for clones that have expanded.

d_call: .; clone_size: .; v_call: TRBV7-9; j_call: TRBJ2-7; cdr3_aa: CASSLALEEQYF; cdr3_nt: TGTGCCAGCAGCTTAGCGTTGGAGGAGCAGTACTTC
d_call: .; clone_size: .; v_call: TRBV19; j_call: TRBJ2-7; cdr3_aa: CASSPRVGNPYEQYF; cdr3_nt: TGTGCCAGTAGTCCCCGCGTTGGGAACCCCTACGAGCAGTACTTC
d_call: .; clone_size: .; v_call: TRBV7-6; j_call: TRBJ2-7; cdr3_aa: CASSLRLDEQYF; cdr3_nt: TGTGCCAGCAGCTTACGTCTGGATGAGCAGTACTTC
d_call: .; clone_size: .; v_call: TRBV13; j_call: TRBJ2-3; cdr3_aa: CASSLGGYQPLAQYF; cdr3_nt: TGTGCCAGCAGCTTAGGCGGTTATCAACCTTTGGCGCAGTATTTT
d_call: TRBD1; clone_size: .; v_call: TRBV19; j_call: TRBJ2-1; cdr3_aa: CASSRGTEDYNEQFF; cdr3_nt: TGTGCCAGTAGTAGAGGGACAGAGGATTACAATGAGCAGTTCTTC
d_call: TRBD2; clone_size: .; v_call: TRBV28; j_call: TRBJ2-1; cdr3_aa: CASSLRREAYNEQFF; cdr3_nt: TGTGCCAGCAGTTTAAGGCGGGAGGCCTACAATGAGCAGTTCTTC
d_call: .; clone_size: .; v_call: TRBV7-9; j_call: TRBJ2-3; cdr3_aa: CASSLAYRTESTDTQYF; cdr3_nt: TGTGCCAGCAGCTTAGCGTACCGGACGGAGAGCACAGATACGCAGTATTTT
d_call: TRBD1; clone_size: .; v_call: TRBV27; j_call: TRBJ2-3; cdr3_aa: CASSFLDRAPTDTQYF; cdr3_nt: TGTGCCAGCAGTTTCCTCGACAGGGCCCCCACAGATACGCAGTATTTT
d_call: .; clone_size: few; v_call: TRBV7-9; j_call: TRBJ1-2; cdr3_aa: CASSPGIYGYTF; cdr3_nt: TGTGCCAGCAGCCCCGGGATCTATGGCTACACCTTC
d_call: .; clone_size: .; v_call: TRBV6-1; j_call: TRBJ1-2; cdr3_aa: CASSELRITIYGYTF; cdr3_nt: TGTGCCAGCAGTGAATTGAGGATTACGATCTATGGCTACACCTTC
d_call: .; clone_size: .; v_call: TRBV6-6; j_call: TRBJ2-7; cdr3_aa: CASSYSSLHSYEQYF; cdr3_nt: TGTGCCAGCAGTTACTCATCCTTACACTCCTACGAGCAGTACTTC
d_call: TRBD2; clone_size: once; v_call: TRBV12-5; j_call: TRBJ2-3; cdr3_aa: CASGLSGSMITDTQYF; cdr3_nt: TGTGCTAGTGGTTTGAGCGGGAGCATGATCACAGATACGCAGTATTTT
d_call: .; clone_size: .; v_call: TRBV4-3; j_call: TRBJ2-5; cdr3_aa: CASSQDLRPQETQYF; cdr3_nt: TGCGCCAGCAGCCAAGATCTGCGGCCCCAAGAGACCCAGTACTTC
d_call: .; clone_size: .; v_call: TRBV5-6; j_call: TRBJ1-4; cdr3_aa: CASSLEGVATNEKLFF; cdr3_nt: TGTGCCAGCAGCTTGGAGGGGGTCGCAACTAATGAAAAACTGTTTTTT
d_call: .; clone_size: .; v_call: TRBV9; j_call: TRBJ1-1; cdr3_aa: CASSAGAGANTEAFF; cdr3_nt: TGTGCCAGCAGCGCCGGGGCAGGGGCGAACACTGAAGCTTTCTTT
d_call: TRBD2; clone_size: .; v_call: TRBV9; j_call: TRBJ2-3; cdr3_aa: CASSVAPLAGSTDTQYF; cdr3_nt: TGTGCCAGCAGCGTAGCCCCCCTAGCGGGAAGCACAGATACGCAGTATTTT
d_call: TRBD2; clone_size: .; v_call: TRBV7-8; j_call: TRBJ2-2; cdr3_aa: CASSLDGRLAGNTGELFF; cdr3_nt: TGTGCCAGCAGCTTAGATGGTCGACTAGCGGGAAACACCGGGGAGCTGTTTTTT
d_call: .; clone_size: .; v_call: TRBV7-9; j_call: TRBJ1-2; cdr3_aa: CASSLLGYTF; cdr3_nt: TGTGCCAGCAGCTTACTTGGCTACACCTTC
d_call: .; clone_size: .; v_call: TRBV5-1; j_call: TRBJ2-7; cdr3_aa: CASSGRAIGRDLDEQYF; cdr3_nt: TGCGCCAGCAGCGGACGGGCCATTGGGCGGGACCTGGACGAGCAGTACTTC
d_call: TRBD1; clone_size: .; v_call: TRBV19; j_call: TRBJ2-7; cdr3_aa: CASSMSQGAYEQYF; cdr3_nt: TGTGCCAGCAGTATGTCACAGGGGGCCTACGAGCAGTACTTC
d_call: TRBD2; clone_size: .; v_call: TRBV5-1; j_call: TRBJ2-2; cdr3_aa: CASSLDEGLAQTGELFF; cdr3_nt: TGCGCCAGCAGCTTGGATGAAGGACTAGCCCAAACGGGGGAGCTGTTTTTT
d_call: .; clone_size: .; v_call: TRBV5-1; j_call: TRBJ2-1; cdr3_aa: CASSLDTQLLAGNEQFF; cdr3_nt: TGCGCCAGCAGCTTGGACACACAGTTGCTGGCGGGCAATGAGCAGTTCTTC
d_call: .; clone_size: .; v_call: TRBV28; j_call: TRBJ1-2; cdr3_aa: CASSSAHQVRYGYTF; cdr3_nt: TGTGCCAGCAGCTCGGCGCATCAGGTTCGGTATGGCTACACCTTC
d_call: .; clone_size: .; v_call: TRBV7-9; j_call: TRBJ1-4; cdr3_aa: CAGRTGLEGENEKLFF; cdr3_nt: TGTGCCGGAAGAACAGGGTTGGAGGGAGAGAATGAAAAACTGTTTTTT
d_call: .; clone_size: .; v_call: TRBV7-9; j_call: TRBJ2-6; cdr3_aa: CASEVIPPGANVLTF; cdr3_nt: TGTGCCAGCGAAGTTATTCCCCCAGGGGCCAACGTCCTGACTTTC
d_call: .; clone_size: .; v_call: TRBV27; j_call: TRBJ2-2; cdr3_aa: CASSSPRTGELFF; cdr3_nt: TGTGCCAGCAGTTCGCCCCGAACCGGGGAGCTGTTTTTT
d_call: .; clone_size: .; v_call: TRBV9; j_call: TRBJ2-2; cdr3_aa: CASSSLGATGGELFF; cdr3_nt: TGTGCCAGCAGCTCGTTGGGGGCCACTGGCGGGGAGCTGTTTTTT
d_call: .; clone_size: .; v_call: TRBV27; j_call: TRBJ2-2; cdr3_aa: CASSTQSLLPTGELFF; cdr3_nt: TGTGCCAGCAGTACACAGTCCCTCCTTCCCACCGGGGAGCTGTTTTTT
d_call: .; clone_size: .; v_call: TRBV27; j_call: TRBJ1-4; cdr3_aa: CASRFAGPLSEKLFF; cdr3_nt: TGTGCCAGCAGATTCGCCGGGCCCCTCAGTGAAAAACTGTTTTTT
d_call: TRBD2; clone_size: .; v_call: TRBV6-1; j_call: TRBJ2-2; cdr3_aa: CASSEYSVSGSGGELFF; cdr3_nt: TGTGCCAGCAGTGAATATTCTGTTAGCGGGAGCGGCGGGGAGCTGTTTTTT
d_call: .; clone_size: .; v_call: TRBV7-9; j_call: TRBJ2-1; cdr3_aa: CASSSSSLYNEQFF; cdr3_nt: TGTGCCAGCAGCTCTTCAAGCTTGTACAATGAGCAGTTCTTC
d_call: TRBD1; clone_size: .; v_call: TRBV5-8; j_call: TRBJ2-7; cdr3_aa: CASSLRTGAREQYF; cdr3_nt: TGTGCCAGCAGCTTGAGAACAGGGGCGAGGGAGCAGTACTTC
d_call: .; clone_size: .; v_call: TRBV10-1; j_call: TRBJ2-1; cdr3_aa: CANLPNGGSSYNEQFF; cdr3_nt: TGCGCCAACCTACCTAACGGAGGGAGCTCCTACAATGAGCAGTTCTTC
d_call: TRBD2; clone_size: .; v_call: TRBV6-5; j_call: TRBJ2-7; cdr3_aa: CASSYSIGRLAYEQYF; cdr3_nt: TGTGCCAGCAGTTACTCGATCGGGAGGTTGGCCTACGAGCAGTACTTC
d_call: .; clone_size: .; v_call: TRBV27; j_call: TRBJ2-7; cdr3_aa: CASSSRAGYEQYF; cdr3_nt: TGTGCCAGCAGTTCACGGGCCGGCTACGAGCAGTACTTC
d_call: TRBD1; clone_size: .; v_call: TRBV11-2; j_call: TRBJ2-3; cdr3_aa: CASSSLKRDRGFRTDTQYF; cdr3_nt: TGTGCCAGCAGCTCACTAAAGCGGGACAGGGGTTTTCGCACAGATACGCAGTATTTT
d_call: .; clone_size: .; v_call: TRBV4-2; j_call: TRBJ2-7; cdr3_aa: CASSQDGLVGDEQYF; cdr3_nt: TGTGCCAGCAGCCAAGATGGGCTTGTGGGCGACGAGCAGTACTTC
d_call: .; clone_size: .; v_call: TRBV11-2; j_call: TRBJ2-5; cdr3_aa: CASSLVRASRETQYF; cdr3_nt: TGTGCCAGCAGCTTAGTAAGGGCTAGTAGGGAGACCCAGTACTTC
d_call: .; clone_size: .; v_call: TRBV7-7; j_call: TRBJ2-1; cdr3_aa: CASSPGRYNEQFF; cdr3_nt: TGTGCCAGCAGCCCTGGGAGGTACAATGAGCAGTTCTTC
d_call: .; clone_size: .; v_call: TRBV28; j_call: TRBJ2-3; cdr3_aa: CASTTTRESPDTQYF; cdr3_nt: TGTGCCAGCACCACGACAAGGGAGTCCCCTGATACGCAGTATTTT
d_call: .; clone_size: .; v_call: TRBV15; j_call: TRBJ1-2; cdr3_aa: CATSSYMGMKGYTF; cdr3_nt: TGTGCCACCAGCTCGTATATGGGAATGAAGGGCTACACCTTC
d_call: TRBD1; clone_size: .; v_call: TRBV7-9; j_call: TRBJ1-3; cdr3_aa: CASREGQSSGNTIYF; cdr3_nt: TGTGCCAGCCGCGAGGGACAGAGCTCTGGAAACACCATATATTTT